A selection of T cell receptor beta chains follows, all from one sample in a study of OX40 agonist ivuxolimab in advanced cancers. The method was immunoSEQ multiplex PCR; TCRdb's version includes in-frame clones alone and lacks a portion of them. The sample consists of around 50,000 clones, 84% of them appearing once. The sequencing used CD4+ or CD8+ T cells sorted from blood, collected in a trial of the OX40 agonist ivuxolimab. Receptor source: an adult with an advanced solid tumor such as melanoma, head and neck, liver or kidney cancer. The CDR3 runs from the conserved cysteine through the conserved F or W. The order of the fields is CDR3 DNA, CDR3 protein, clone size, D gene, CDR3 length, J gene, V gene. The D gene is left open where the match is weak. Size tells how often a clone was seen (once, few, many) or the class of an expanded clone, and some rows leave it out.

CDR3 DNA: TGTGCCAGTAGTAGGGACATGAGCTACGAGCAGTACTTC; CDR3 protein: CASSRDMSYEQYF; clone size: -; D gene: -; CDR3 length: 13; J gene: TRBJ2-7; V gene: TRBV19
CDR3 DNA: TGTGCCAGCAGTTTACCAGCGGGACGCACAGATACGCAGTATTTT; CDR3 protein: CASSLPAGRTDTQYF; clone size: -; D gene: TRBD2; CDR3 length: 15; J gene: TRBJ2-3; V gene: TRBV28
CDR3 DNA: TGTGCCAGCAGCTTAGCGAGGGGGTTTCCTGAAGCTTTCTTT; CDR3 protein: CASSLARGFPEAFF; clone size: once; D gene: -; CDR3 length: 14; J gene: TRBJ1-1; V gene: TRBV7-9
CDR3 DNA: TGTGCCAGCAGCCAGTTCGCGGGACGGACCCCGTTCTTC; CDR3 protein: CASSQFAGRTPFF; clone size: once; D gene: -; CDR3 length: 13; J gene: TRBJ2-1; V gene: TRBV7-8
CDR3 DNA: TGTGCCAGCAGTCGCATCTACAGAGATCAGCCCCAGCATTTT; CDR3 protein: CASSRIYRDQPQHF; clone size: -; D gene: -; CDR3 length: 14; J gene: TRBJ1-5; V gene: TRBV6-6
CDR3 DNA: TGTGCCAGCAGCTTAGAAGGAGGGGGAAGCTTCAACTATGGCTACACCTTC; CDR3 protein: CASSLEGGGSFNYGYTF; clone size: once; D gene: -; CDR3 length: 17; J gene: TRBJ1-2; V gene: TRBV7-2
CDR3 DNA: TGTGCCAGCAGCTCGGGTGACGGGAGGTCCTACGAGCAGTACTTC; CDR3 protein: CASSSGDGRSYEQYF; clone size: -; D gene: TRBD2; CDR3 length: 15; J gene: TRBJ2-7; V gene: TRBV7-2
CDR3 DNA: TGTGCTAGTGGTTTGGGCCTGGAGGGAGAGACCCAGTACTTC; CDR3 protein: CASGLGLEGETQYF; clone size: -; D gene: -; CDR3 length: 14; J gene: TRBJ2-5; V gene: TRBV12-5
CDR3 DNA: TGTGCCAGCAACGACAGGATCTGGAACACTGAAGCTTTCTTT; CDR3 protein: CASNDRIWNTEAFF; clone size: -; D gene: -; CDR3 length: 14; J gene: TRBJ1-1; V gene: TRBV6-5
CDR3 DNA: TGTGCCAGCAGTTTACGAAGACAGGGAGTTAGGGAAAAACTGTTTTTT; CDR3 protein: CASSLRRQGVREKLFF; clone size: few; D gene: TRBD1; CDR3 length: 16; J gene: TRBJ1-4; V gene: TRBV27
CDR3 DNA: TGTGCCAGCAGTGAAGCTACTAGCCAATACAATGAGCAGTTCTTC; CDR3 protein: CASSEATSQYNEQFF; clone size: -; D gene: -; CDR3 length: 15; J gene: TRBJ2-1; V gene: TRBV2
CDR3 DNA: TGTGCCAGCAGTTACTCGCCGTATAGCAATCAGCCCCAGCATTTT; CDR3 protein: CASSYSPYSNQPQHF; clone size: once; D gene: -; CDR3 length: 15; J gene: TRBJ1-5; V gene: TRBV6-6
CDR3 DNA: TGTGCCAGCAGCCACCTCCGGCTACCGGCAACTAATGAAAAACTGTTTTTT; CDR3 protein: CASSHLRLPATNEKLFF; clone size: -; D gene: -; CDR3 length: 17; J gene: TRBJ1-4; V gene: TRBV11-2
CDR3 DNA: TGTGCCAGCAGCTTGTCTAGTTCCGGCCAGCCCCAGCATTTT; CDR3 protein: CASSLSSSGQPQHF; clone size: -; D gene: -; CDR3 length: 14; J gene: TRBJ1-5; V gene: TRBV11-2
CDR3 DNA: TGCGCCAGCAGCTTGGGACCCCAGGGTAGCAATCAGCCCCAGCATTTT; CDR3 protein: CASSLGPQGSNQPQHF; clone size: -; D gene: -; CDR3 length: 16; J gene: TRBJ1-5; V gene: TRBV5-1
CDR3 DNA: TGTGCCAGCAGCCACGATGGCAACGGGGCGACTATAGGCTACACCTTC; CDR3 protein: CASSHDGNGATIGYTF; clone size: -; D gene: -; CDR3 length: 16; J gene: TRBJ1-2; V gene: TRBV11-2
CDR3 DNA: TGTGCCAGCAGCTTGGCCGGGGGATACTTGAGGACTGAAGCTTTCTTT; CDR3 protein: CASSLAGGYLRTEAFF; clone size: -; D gene: -; CDR3 length: 16; J gene: TRBJ1-1; V gene: TRBV5-4
CDR3 DNA: TGTGCCAGCAGCTTGGGACCGGTTGAAGCTTTCTTT; CDR3 protein: CASSLGPVEAFF; clone size: few; D gene: -; CDR3 length: 12; J gene: TRBJ1-1; V gene: TRBV5-4
CDR3 DNA: TGTGCCAGCTCACCTATCGACTCCTACGAGCAGTACTTC; CDR3 protein: CASSPIDSYEQYF; clone size: -; D gene: -; CDR3 length: 13; J gene: TRBJ2-7; V gene: TRBV18
CDR3 DNA: TGTGCCAGCAGCTCGTTACGGCAGAACACCGGGGAGCTGTTTTTT; CDR3 protein: CASSSLRQNTGELFF; clone size: -; D gene: -; CDR3 length: 15; J gene: TRBJ2-2; V gene: TRBV7-7
CDR3 DNA: TGTGCCACCTCGGCACCCTTGACAGGAACCCAGCATTTT; CDR3 protein: CATSAPLTGTQHF; clone size: -; D gene: -; CDR3 length: 13; J gene: TRBJ1-5; V gene: TRBV6-5
CDR3 DNA: TGTGCCACCAGCAGGGAGACTTCTTTGAACACTGAAGCTTTCTTT; CDR3 protein: CATSRETSLNTEAFF; clone size: once; D gene: -; CDR3 length: 15; J gene: TRBJ1-1; V gene: TRBV15
CDR3 DNA: TGTGCCAGCAGCTACCGGGACAGGGGGGAACTGTTTTTT; CDR3 protein: CASSYRDRGELFF; clone size: -; D gene: TRBD1; CDR3 length: 13; J gene: TRBJ1-4; V gene: TRBV5-6
CDR3 DNA: TGTGCCAGCAGTTTGCACAGGGGGCTTGATCAGCCCCAGCATTTT; CDR3 protein: CASSLHRGLDQPQHF; clone size: -; D gene: TRBD1; CDR3 length: 15; J gene: TRBJ1-5; V gene: TRBV27
CDR3 DNA: TGTGCCAGTAGTTACAACCACGGGGGAGACACTGAAGCTTTCTTT; CDR3 protein: CASSYNHGGDTEAFF; clone size: -; D gene: -; CDR3 length: 15; J gene: TRBJ1-1; V gene: TRBV19
CDR3 DNA: TGTGCCAGCAGCTTAGACGGAGGGGCCAGATCCTACGAGCAGTACTTC; CDR3 protein: CASSLDGGARSYEQYF; clone size: -; D gene: -; CDR3 length: 16; J gene: TRBJ2-7; V gene: TRBV11-2
CDR3 DNA: TGTGCCAGCAGCAGTGGGGGGAGTTCCTACAATGAGCAGTTCTTC; CDR3 protein: CASSSGGSSYNEQFF; clone size: few; D gene: -; CDR3 length: 15; J gene: TRBJ2-1; V gene: TRBV7-9
CDR3 DNA: TGTGCCAGCTCAGGGGACAGGGCTGCTGGGGCCAACGTCCTGACTTTC; CDR3 protein: CASSGDRAAGANVLTF; clone size: -; D gene: TRBD1; CDR3 length: 16; J gene: TRBJ2-6; V gene: TRBV2
CDR3 DNA: TGTGCCAGCAGCTTAGGGGGGCAGGGAAGTTCACCCCTCCACTTT; CDR3 protein: CASSLGGQGSSPLHF; clone size: -; D gene: -; CDR3 length: 15; J gene: TRBJ1-6; V gene: TRBV11-2
CDR3 DNA: TGTGCCAGCAGTTCTTTAGCGGGAGGCATGTACCAAGAGACCCAGTACTTC; CDR3 protein: CASSSLAGGMYQETQYF; clone size: -; D gene: TRBD2; CDR3 length: 17; J gene: TRBJ2-5; V gene: TRBV28
CDR3 DNA: TGTGCCAGCAGCTTACTGTCTATGGTGGTCTGCGAGCAGTACTTC; CDR3 protein: CASSLLSMVVCEQYF; clone size: -; D gene: -; CDR3 length: 15; J gene: TRBJ2-7; V gene: TRBV7-3
CDR3 DNA: TGTGCCAGCAGCTTAGATCCCGCTGGACTAGCGGGGCAAGAGACCCAGTACTTC; CDR3 protein: CASSLDPAGLAGQETQYF; clone size: -; D gene: TRBD2; CDR3 length: 18; J gene: TRBJ2-5; V gene: TRBV7-2
CDR3 DNA: TGTGCCAGCAGCTCCGGGACAGGTGGATACGAGCAGTACTTC; CDR3 protein: CASSSGTGGYEQYF; clone size: -; D gene: TRBD1; CDR3 length: 14; J gene: TRBJ2-7; V gene: TRBV6-5
CDR3 DNA: TGTGCCAGCAGCTCGACAGGGGGCCACGAGCAGTACTTC; CDR3 protein: CASSSTGGHEQYF; clone size: -; D gene: TRBD1; CDR3 length: 13; J gene: TRBJ2-7; V gene: TRBV5-4
CDR3 DNA: TGTGCCAGCAGGGAAGACTTAGGTGAGCAGTTCTTC; CDR3 protein: CASREDLGEQFF; clone size: few; D gene: -; CDR3 length: 12; J gene: TRBJ2-1; V gene: TRBV2
CDR3 DNA: TGTGCCAGCAGTTTATCCCCGCCAGGGAGTACTCTCACAGATACGCAGTATTTT; CDR3 protein: CASSLSPPGSTLTDTQYF; clone size: -; D gene: -; CDR3 length: 18; J gene: TRBJ2-3; V gene: TRBV28
CDR3 DNA: TGCGCCAGCAGCCAAGCGGGCCACGACGATCTCTACAGGGGGCTGGCAGATACGCAGTATTTT; CDR3 protein: CASSQAGHDDLYRGLADTQYF; clone size: -; D gene: TRBD1; CDR3 length: 21; J gene: TRBJ2-3; V gene: TRBV4-1
CDR3 DNA: TGTGCCAGCAGCCATAGAAGGGGTCAGAACACTGAAGCTTTCTTT; CDR3 protein: CASSHRRGQNTEAFF; clone size: -; D gene: -; CDR3 length: 15; J gene: TRBJ1-1; V gene: TRBV14
CDR3 DNA: TGTGCCAGCAGCTTTTTGGCTACTGGGGCCAACGTCCTGACTTTC; CDR3 protein: CASSFLATGANVLTF; clone size: -; D gene: -; CDR3 length: 15; J gene: TRBJ2-6; V gene: TRBV7-9
CDR3 DNA: TGTGCCAGCAGTTTGCCAGGGTCGGGCAATCAGCCCCAGCATTTT; CDR3 protein: CASSLPGSGNQPQHF; clone size: -; D gene: -; CDR3 length: 15; J gene: TRBJ1-5; V gene: TRBV28
CDR3 DNA: TGTGCCAGCAGCTCTAGACTAGCGGGAGGGGGCAATGAGCAGTTCTTC; CDR3 protein: CASSSRLAGGGNEQFF; clone size: -; D gene: TRBD2; CDR3 length: 16; J gene: TRBJ2-1; V gene: TRBV5-4
CDR3 DNA: TGTGCCAGCAGCAAAGACCGACTAGAGACCTACGAGCAGTACTTC; CDR3 protein: CASSKDRLETYEQYF; clone size: -; D gene: -; CDR3 length: 15; J gene: TRBJ2-7; V gene: TRBV21-1
CDR3 DNA: TGTGCCAGCTCACCACGGCAGGGGATGGTGTTTTTT; CDR3 protein: CASSPRQGMVFF; clone size: few; D gene: -; CDR3 length: 12; J gene: TRBJ2-2; V gene: TRBV18
CDR3 DNA: TGTGCCAGCAGCCTTGGGACAGCCAACTATGGCTACACCTTC; CDR3 protein: CASSLGTANYGYTF; clone size: -; D gene: TRBD1; CDR3 length: 14; J gene: TRBJ1-2; V gene: TRBV7-9
CDR3 DNA: TGTGCCAGCAACTCAAACAGAAAGGCCAACACAGATACGCAGTATTTT; CDR3 protein: CASNSNRKANTDTQYF; clone size: -; D gene: -; CDR3 length: 16; J gene: TRBJ2-3; V gene: TRBV21-1
CDR3 DNA: TGTGCCAGCAGCACCAGGGATACCGGACAATACGAGCAGTACTTC; CDR3 protein: CASSTRDTGQYEQYF; clone size: -; D gene: -; CDR3 length: 15; J gene: TRBJ2-7; V gene: TRBV7-9
CDR3 DNA: TGCGCCAGCAGCTTGGGAGGCAGCCCAATGCCGAACACTGAAGCTTTCTTT; CDR3 protein: CASSLGGSPMPNTEAFF; clone size: -; D gene: -; CDR3 length: 17; J gene: TRBJ1-1; V gene: TRBV5-1
CDR3 DNA: TGTGCCAGCAGCACGTTTAAGGGAGGAGGAAACACCATATATTTT; CDR3 protein: CASSTFKGGGNTIYF; clone size: -; D gene: -; CDR3 length: 15; J gene: TRBJ1-3; V gene: TRBV28
CDR3 DNA: TGTGCCAGCAGATCCACAGGGGAGTTAAGAGAAAAACTGTTTTTT; CDR3 protein: CASRSTGELREKLFF; clone size: few; D gene: TRBD1; CDR3 length: 15; J gene: TRBJ1-4; V gene: TRBV7-9
CDR3 DNA: TGTGCCAGCAGCCAGCCCCGGGAGGGATCGACAGAAAAACTGTTTTTT; CDR3 protein: CASSQPREGSTEKLFF; clone size: -; D gene: -; CDR3 length: 16; J gene: TRBJ1-4; V gene: TRBV4-2
CDR3 DNA: TGTGCCAGCAGCTTAGATTTAAGTAGGGCAGATACGCAGTATTTT; CDR3 protein: CASSLDLSRADTQYF; clone size: -; D gene: -; CDR3 length: 15; J gene: TRBJ2-3; V gene: TRBV7-2
CDR3 DNA: TGTGCCAGTAGTAGGTCACAGGGTAGGAACACTGAAGCTTTCTTT; CDR3 protein: CASSRSQGRNTEAFF; clone size: -; D gene: -; CDR3 length: 15; J gene: TRBJ1-1; V gene: TRBV19
CDR3 DNA: TGTGCCAGCAGCCAGCTAGCGGGAGTGGGGTACGAGCAGTACTTC; CDR3 protein: CASSQLAGVGYEQYF; clone size: once; D gene: TRBD2; CDR3 length: 15; J gene: TRBJ2-7; V gene: TRBV28
CDR3 DNA: TGTGCCAGCGGTCAACTTGAGAATTCACCCCTCCACTTT; CDR3 protein: CASGQLENSPLHF; clone size: -; D gene: -; CDR3 length: 13; J gene: TRBJ1-6; V gene: TRBV27
CDR3 DNA: TGTGCCAGCAGCCTTTCCTTAACGCTAGAAGCTTTCTTT; CDR3 protein: CASSLSLTLEAFF; clone size: -; D gene: -; CDR3 length: 13; J gene: TRBJ1-1; V gene: TRBV5-5
CDR3 DNA: TGTGCCAGTAGTATAGGTGGACTTATTGGCTCCTACGAGCAGTACTTC; CDR3 protein: CASSIGGLIGSYEQYF; clone size: -; D gene: -; CDR3 length: 16; J gene: TRBJ2-7; V gene: TRBV19
CDR3 DNA: TGTGCCAGCAGTTACTCGCGGCGGGACAGTGAAGCTTTCTTT; CDR3 protein: CASSYSRRDSEAFF; clone size: -; D gene: TRBD1; CDR3 length: 14; J gene: TRBJ1-1; V gene: TRBV6-5
CDR3 DNA: TGTGCCAGCAGTCCCCCCGGCGGCGGCAGGAACACTGAAGCTTTCTTT; CDR3 protein: CASSPPGGGRNTEAFF; clone size: -; D gene: -; CDR3 length: 16; J gene: TRBJ1-1; V gene: TRBV28
CDR3 DNA: TGTGCCAGCAGCTTCCATAGCGGGAGTACCGCCGGGGAGCTGTTTTTT; CDR3 protein: CASSFHSGSTAGELFF; clone size: -; D gene: TRBD2; CDR3 length: 16; J gene: TRBJ2-2; V gene: TRBV7-2